The sequence of this T cell receptor (beta chain) was determined in a study of shared clonotypes between healthy human individuals. Points from the study as a whole: Generation of non-shared clonotypes was less probable than generation of clonotypes shared by all four donors.

V lost 1 base and J 4 bases, leaving 17 bases between the germline ends. This CDR3 has 17 residues. The germline gives CDR1 MGHRA, CDR2 YSYEKL. In the naive CD8 group, cells lacked CD45RO and were positively selected for CCR7, so terminally differentiated effector memory CD45RA+ cells were left out. A remark on this clone: Its target is not known.

Investigators spread the genomic DNA of each subset evenly over several immunoSEQ plates. Per the original data handling: With immunoSEQ giving junction-only sequences and no quality scores, filtering differed. Assay: immunoSEQ multiplex PCR; the TCRdb copy retains only in-frame clones and omits some. V and J calls and clone size follow that table, whereas D and trimming were derived from the DNA. The top ten hold 24% of the sample, which has about 680,000 clones, roughly 94% seen once. Sequencing input: naive CD8+ T cells sorted from blood. This receptor was taken from a man between 25 and 39 years old in good health. The gene calls are TRBV4-1 and TRBJ1-3; a possible D gene is TRBD1 (5 bases). CDR3 sequence (DNA): TGCGCCAGCAGCCAAGCAATGGGACTCGACGACGGAAACACCATATATTTT. Translation gives CASSQAMGLDDGNTIYF.